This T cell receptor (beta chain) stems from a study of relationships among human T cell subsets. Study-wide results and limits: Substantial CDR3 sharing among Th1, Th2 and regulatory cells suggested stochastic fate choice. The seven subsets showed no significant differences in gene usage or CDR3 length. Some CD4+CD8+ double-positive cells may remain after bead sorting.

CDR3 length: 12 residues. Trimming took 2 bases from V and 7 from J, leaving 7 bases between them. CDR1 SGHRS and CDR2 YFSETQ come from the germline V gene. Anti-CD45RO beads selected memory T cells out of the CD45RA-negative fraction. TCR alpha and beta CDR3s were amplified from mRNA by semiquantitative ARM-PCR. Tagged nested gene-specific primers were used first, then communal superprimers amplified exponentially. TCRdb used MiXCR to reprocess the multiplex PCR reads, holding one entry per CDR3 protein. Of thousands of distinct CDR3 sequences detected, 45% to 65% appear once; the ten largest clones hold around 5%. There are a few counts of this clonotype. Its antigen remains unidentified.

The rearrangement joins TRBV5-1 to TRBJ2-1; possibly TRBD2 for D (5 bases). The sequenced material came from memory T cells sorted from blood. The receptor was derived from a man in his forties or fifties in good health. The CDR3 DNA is TGCGCCAGCAGCTTTACGGGGAATGAGCAGTTCTTC. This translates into CASSFTGNEQFF.